This entry describes one T cell receptor (beta chain). No antigen is known for it. The CDR3 runs 16 residues. The germline V gene has CDR1 MDHEN and CDR2 SYDVKM. With 8 bases clipped from V and 4 bases from J, the junction kept 15 bases outside the gene matches. Using immunoSEQ multiplex PCR, the repertoire was profiled, and TCRdb retains in-frame clones only, with some absent. This sample has about 1.5 million clones, with 95% to 99% found just once. This record belongs to a study of shared clonotypes between healthy human individuals. The study's findings and limits: The low donor count limited represented genetic and exposure-history diversity.

The source material was naive CD4+ T cells sorted from blood. As for subset: CD45RA+ positively selected. The chain combines TRBV28 with TRBJ2-7, with 9 bases identical to TRBD1. This clonotype originated in a man aged 25-45 years in good health. The CDR3 is CASAGTGTGIFYEQYF. CDR3 DNA: TGTGCCAGCGCCGGAACTGGGACAGGGATTTTTTACGAGCAGTACTTC.